The 20 T cell receptor beta chains below were found in one sample sequenced in a study of blood T cell repertoires in COVID-19. Assay used: immunoSEQ multiplex PCR; TCRdb lists only in-frame clones, some missing. This table has roughly 49,000 clones, roughly 89% appearing once. The sequencing input was peripheral blood. The receptors were gathered from a man in his fifties or sixties with active COVID-19.

Only one count was recorded for this clone. The rearrangement joins TRBV29-1 to TRBJ1-4, with D unresolved. Germline V gives CDR1 SQVTM, CDR2 ANQGSEA. Trimming left V 5 bases short and J 8 bases short, with 9 bases between. The CDR3 consists of 11 residues. The CDR3 loop reads CSVKFREKLFF. The CDR3 DNA sequence: TGCAGCGTTAAGTTTCGGGAAAAACTGTTTTTT.

The V call is TRBV6-5, the J call TRBJ1-4; 7 nucleotides line up with TRBD1. The CDR3 extends over 12 amino acids. Trimming at V came to 8 bases and at J to 14 bases, leaving 11 bases not matched to a gene. The germline V gene encodes CDR1 MNHEY and CDR2 SVGAGI. CDR3 coding DNA: TGTGCCAGCGCTAGACAGGGCCAGGGTCTGTTTTTT. Translated: CASARQGQGLFF.

This rearrangement joins TRBV5-6 to TRBJ2-3; D might be TRBD2 (6 bases). V was pared by 1 base and J by 0 bases, with 9 bases between. The germline CDR1 and CDR2 sequences are SGHDT and YYEEEE. The CDR3 has 15 amino acids. CDR3 region: CASSLRSGSTDTQYF. CDR3 in DNA: TGTGCCAGCAGCTTGAGAAGCGGGAGCACAGATACGCAGTATTTT.

This rearrangement joins TRBV2 to TRBJ2-7, with 8 bases lining up with TRBD2. This CDR3 is built from 15 residues. With 4 bases clipped from V and 3 bases from J, the junction kept 8 bases outside the gene matches. Germline V CDR1 and CDR2: SNHLY, FYNNEI. CDR3 nucleotide sequence: TGTGCCAGCAGTGGGGGAGCGGGAGTCAGCTACGAGCAGTACTTC. Its protein product is CASSGGAGVSYEQYF. Full variable domain (remainder filled in from reference TRBV2 and TRBJ2-7): EPEVTQTPSHQVTQMGQEVILRCVPISNHLYFYWYRQILGQKVEFLVSFYNNEISEKSEIFDDQFSVERPDGSNFTLKIRSTKLEDSAMYFCASSGGAGVSYEQYFGPGTRLTVT.

This chain links TRBV14 with TRBJ2-7; D is undetermined. CDR1 SGHDN and CDR2 FVKESK come from the germline V gene. Between the trimmed V and J ends, which lost 1 base and 9 bases, there was a span of 13 bases. The CDR3 extends over 13 amino acids. CDR3 amino acids: CASSQVGLTRQYF. DNA for the CDR3: TGTGCCAGCAGCCAAGTGGGCCTTACGCGGCAGTACTTC. Full variable domain (rest looked up from reference TRBV14 and TRBJ2-7): EAGVTQFPSHSVIEKGQTVTLRCDPISGHDNLYWYRRVMGKEIKFLLHFVKESKQDESGMPNNRFLAERTGGTYSTLKVQPAELEDSGVYFCASSQVGLTRQYFGPGTRLTVT.

The chain carries TRBV18 and TRBJ1-1; D is ambiguous. CDR3 length: 15 residues. CDR1 and CDR2 from the germline V gene are KGHSH and LQKENI. Deletions cut 2 bases from V and 0 bases from J, with 10 bases between. The CDR3 sequence is CASSPSAAMNTEAFF. The CDR3, as DNA: TGTGCCAGCTCACCATCGGCGGCTATGAACACTGAAGCTTTCTTT.

CDR3 loop: CASSSSGGNYGYTF. The CDR3 DNA follows: TGCGCCAGCAGCTCATCCGGCGGTAACTATGGCTACACCTTC. This chain links TRBV5-1 with TRBJ1-2; no clear D gene. The germline gives CDR1 SGHRS, CDR2 YFSETQ. The CDR3 length is 14 residues. The V gene lost 3 bases and the J gene lost 1 base, with 10 bases spanning the gap.

The chain recombines TRBV7-9 with TRBJ2-3, with 10 nucleotides matching TRBD2. The ends lost 3 bases at V and 4 bases at J; junction bases unmatched: 4. The CDR3 runs 15 residues. Germline CDR1 and CDR2: SEHNR and FQNEAQ (reference sequence). The CDR3 spells CASSFLAGEADTQYF. In DNA, the CDR3 is TGTGCCAGCAGCTTTCTAGCGGGAGAAGCAGATACGCAGTATTTT.

The rearrangement joins TRBV28 to TRBJ1-2; D possibly corresponds to TRBD1 (6 bases). Trimming shortened V by 3 bases and J by 6 bases, and 8 bases separated the two germline ends. Looked up from germline, CDR1 is MDHEN and CDR2 is SYDVKM. The CDR3 spans 12 residues. Here the CDR3 reads CASSFGGHGYTF. In DNA form, the CDR3 reads TGTGCCAGCAGTTTCGGGGGGCATGGCTACACCTTC.

The chain combines TRBV4-3 with TRBJ1-1; D gene ambiguous. Trimming removed 0 bases at V and 4 bases at J, with 18 bases between. CDR3 length equals 17 residues. Germline-derived CDR1 and CDR2 are LGHNA and YSLEER. The CDR3 region is CASSQDTRVGFGTEAFF. The CDR3 coding sequence is TGCGCCAGCAGCCAAGATACCCGGGTAGGTTTCGGCACTGAAGCTTTCTTT.

This chain connects TRBV20-1 to TRBJ2-7; the match to TRBD2 covers 11 bases. The CDR3 totals 13 residues. V lost 3 bases to trimming and J lost 4 bases; unmatched junction nucleotides: 2. The germline V gene encodes CDR1 DFQATT and CDR2 SNEGSKA (reference sequence). The CDR3 DNA follows: TGCAGTGCTAGTGTAGCGGGAGGGTACGAGCAGTACTTC. Its protein product is CSASVAGGYEQYF.

In its sample, this clone was seen once. J is TRBJ2-2 and V is TRBV4-1; 9 bases are shared with TRBD1. The length of the CDR3 is 18 residues. Germline CDR1 reads MGHRA; CDR2 reads YSYEKL. V lost 3 bases, J lost 3 bases, and 11 bases stayed unmatched. Here the CDR3 DNA reads TGCGCCAGCAGCCACACAGGGGGCCAACCCTCGTACACCGGGGAGCTGTTTTTT. It codes for CASSHTGGQPSYTGELFF.

This clone was seen a few times. The genes are TRBV7-2 and TRBJ1-2; TRBD1 is a possible D gene (6 bases). Trimming removed 5 bases at V and 7 bases at J, with 17 bases between. The CDR3 has 14 residues. Germline loops: CDR1 SGHTA, CDR2 FQGNSA. The DNA of the CDR3 is TGTGCCAGCAGCACCCCCGCAGGGGCTGGTGGCTACACCTTC. Protein sequence: CASSTPAGAGGYTF.

This clone was counted once. This chain links TRBV4-1 with TRBJ2-7; D gene ambiguous. CDR1 and CDR2 from the germline V gene are MGHRA and YSYEKL. This CDR3 is built from 13 residues. Trimming cost V 1 base and J 3 bases, with 7 bases left between them. In DNA, the CDR3 is TGCGCCAGCAGCCAAGCTCCAGACTACGAGCAGTACTTC. Translating it yields CASSQAPDYEQYF.

The V gene is TRBV28, the J gene TRBJ2-3, with TRBD1 as a possible D gene (6 bases). Germline CDR1 is MDHEN and CDR2 is SYDVKM. The CDR3 spans 16 residues. Trimming removed 3 bases from V and 2 bases from J, with 15 bases in between. CDR3 amino acids: CASSFGGQSLTDTQYF. CDR3 sequence (DNA): TGTGCCAGCAGTTTTGGCGGACAGTCCCTCACAGATACGCAGTATTTT. Filled out from reference TRBV28 and TRBJ2-3, the complete variable domain reads DVKVTQSSRYLVKRTGEKVFLECVQDMDHENMFWYRQDPGLGLRLIYFSYDVKMKEKGDIPEGYSVSREKKERFSLILESASTNQTSMYLCASSFGGQSLTDTQYFGPGTRLTVL.

The chain joins TRBV14 to TRBJ2-7; D may be TRBD1 (6 bases). Germline V lookup: CDR1 SGHDN, CDR2 FVKESK. CDR3 length: 15 residues. V was pared by 3 bases and J by 6 bases, with 18 bases between. CDR3: CASSQHQGKESEQYF. The CDR3 nucleotides are TGTGCCAGCAGCCAGCACCAGGGGAAGGAAAGCGAGCAGTACTTC.

The chain combines TRBV5-1 with TRBJ2-3; tentatively, D is TRBD2 (6 bases). Trimming left V 4 bases short and J 6 bases short, with 21 bases between. Germline CDR1 reads SGHRS; CDR2 reads YFSETQ. The CDR3 sequence is 16 residues long. CDR3 sequence reads: CASSKGRDFLGDTQYF. The CDR3 nucleotides read TGCGCCAGCAGCAAGGGTAGGGACTTCCTTGGGGATACGCAGTATTTT.

The chain uses TRBV15 and TRBJ2-1; tentative D call: TRBD1 (5 bases). The germline CDR1 and CDR2 sequences are LNHNV and YYDKDF (reference sequence). Trimming stripped 4 bases from V and 4 bases from J, with 23 bases between. This CDR3 comprises 18 residues. The CDR3 coding sequence is TGTGCCACCAGCACGATGGGGCAGGGATCGCTTATTTACAATGAGCAGTTCTTC. Amino acids: CATSTMGQGSLIYNEQFF.

This clone has just one count. This rearrangement joins TRBV18 to TRBJ2-7, with 8 positions matching TRBD1. The J segment lost 3 bases and the V segment lost 3 bases, leaving 4 bases of the junction unmatched. Germline V gives CDR1 KGHSH, CDR2 LQKENI. This CDR3 has 14 residues. In DNA form, the CDR3 reads TGTGCCAGCTCACCGACAGGGGCTGTCTACGAGCAGTACTTC. It specifies CASSPTGAVYEQYF. The full variable domain, rest sourced from reference TRBV18 and TRBJ2-7, is NAGVMQNPRHLVRRRGQEARLRCSPMKGHSHVYWYRQLPEEGLKFMVYLQKENIIDESGMPKERFSAEFPKEGPSILRIQQVVRGDSAAYFCASSPTGAVYEQYFGPGTRLTVT.

This clone appeared a few times. The V call is TRBV3-1 (or the pseudogene TRBV3-2), the J call TRBJ2-1; D is possibly TRBD1 (5 bases). CDR1 LGHDT and CDR2 YNNKEL come from the germline V gene (reference sequence). The CDR3 extends over 13 amino acids. Trimming left V 5 bases short and J 11 bases short, with 16 bases between. DNA of the CDR3: TGTGCCAGCAGCACTACTTACAGGATTCAGCAGTTCTTC. Encoded protein: CASSTTYRIQQFF.